The clone carrying this T cell receptor (beta chain) was observed a single time. This record belongs to a study of blood T cell repertoires in COVID-19. On the study more broadly: The samples span acute and convalescent COVID-19 from the United States, Italy and Spain. Sample material is recorded as cDNA or gDNA derived from T cells, B-cell-depleted T cells, or PBMCs.

In the original workflow: Estimates of nucleated cell counts were drawn from the amplification of reference gene primers. Sequencing was performed with immunoSEQ multiplex PCR; in TCRdb, only in-frame clones are kept and a portion is missing. Clone size and V and J calls were adopted from that table, with D and trimming inferred from the DNA. The sample has 150,000 to 200,000 clones; almost 80% are singletons. The length of the CDR3 is 16 residues. V was cut by 4 bases and J by 1 base, with 14 bases left in between. Germline V lookup: CDR1 SGHRS, CDR2 YFSETQ. The TCR originated in a woman in her 70s with acute or convalescent COVID-19. The V gene is TRBV5-1, the J gene TRBJ2-2; perhaps TRBD2 as D (6 bases). The sequencing input was peripheral blood. CDR3: CASSPWGAGNTGELFF. The CDR3 DNA is TGCGCCAGCAGCCCATGGGGAGCGGGGAACACCGGGGAGCTGTTTTTT.